This paragraph covers one TCR beta chain sequence. The target antigen is unknown. At least 7 million PBMCs were isolated per sample. The record originates from a study of blood T cells in healthy people across ages. Together with a sample-barcoded 5' primer, a J-beta primer mix was included in a second PCR lasting about 6 to 12 cycles. Every single cDNA molecule received a tag from a template-switch adaptor with 12 random nucleotides. TCRdb processed the 5' RACE reads anew with MiXCR; each CDR3 protein has one entry. Among 750,000 to 950,000 distinct CDR3 sequences, around 24% were seen once, and the ten largest hold 3%. Study outcomes and limitations: Estimates of diversity drawn from one million T cells were considered underestimates.

The V end was cut by 4 bases, the J end by 4 bases, with 9 bases between. This CDR3 comprises 12 residues. CDR1 is SGHRS, CDR2 YFSETQ, per germline. The same data also contributed to another study, on T cells of mothers and their children. Per that study: Several million TCR beta reads per child versus over 9 million per mother.

J is TRBJ2-7 and V is TRBV5-1; possibly TRBD1 for D (6 bases). This clonotype originated in a boy aged 10-17 years in good health. What was sequenced was blood. This CDR3 reads CASSKGVYEQYF. The CDR3 DNA is TGCGCCAGCAGCAAGGGGGTGTACGAGCAGTACTTC.